The clone carrying this T cell receptor (beta chain) was counted many times. The antigen remains unidentified. Using its own MiXCR run on the PCR reads, TCRdb lists one record per CDR3 protein. The sample records 55,000 to 75,000 distinct CDR3 sequences, about a fifth being singletons. The record originates from a study of molecular identifiers for immune sequencing clone quantification. General study results and limits: Because of identical TCR molecules sharing a barcode, sizes of highly expanded clones could be underestimated.

Sorted naive CD8 T cells were those defined as CD8+CD4-CCR7+CD45RA+. V was pared by 2 bases and J by 5 bases, with 18 bases between. This CDR3 is built from 16 residues. The V call is TRBV12-3 or TRBV12-4, the J call TRBJ1-2; D perhaps matches TRBD1 (6 bases). This sequence originates from a human donor in good health. Some libraries in this study had Jurkat cell RNA spiked in. The sequenced sample was naive CD8+ T cells from blood, with Jurkat cell RNA spiked in. Subset noted: FACS-sorted CD8+CD4-CCR7+CD45RA+ naive T cells. As DNA, the CDR3 is TGTGCCAGCAGTTTACAGGCAGGGGTAGAGGGGTATGGCTACACCTTC. This translates into CASSLQAGVEGYGYTF.